This note documents a single T cell receptor (beta chain) sequence. Its cognate antigen is unknown. The data derive from a study of post-analysis software for immune sequencing data. Germline CDR1 is ENHRY and CDR2 is SYGVKD. The CDR3 covers 13 residues. V shed 8 bases, J shed 11 bases, and the junction held 14 bases outside the gene matches. Study-wide results and limits: Comparison with controls showed significantly lower normalized Chao1 diversity in multiple sclerosis patients. Elevated frequency relative to controls characterized roughly five TRBV segments in patients, TRBV5-6, TRBV5-1 and TRBV20-1 among them.

The TCR beta cDNA libraries carried unique molecular identifiers. Each CDR3 protein is one row after TCRdb ran MiXCR on the PCR reads. The sample has 750,000 to 900,000 distinct CDR3 sequences; about 45% are singletons. The sequence was collected from a girl aged 5-17 years with multiple sclerosis. The V gene is TRBV10-3, the J gene TRBJ2-5, with TRBD2 matching 7 bases. The sample comprised blood. The CDR3 bases are TGTGCCATCTCGGCGCGGGAGAGGGATGAGCAGTACTTC. Translated: CAISARERDEQYF.